This T cell receptor (beta chain) was found in a study of post-analysis software for immune sequencing data. The overall study: Recorded disease courses covered relapsing-remitting, secondary progressive and progressive-relapsing multiple sclerosis. Some patients had no subtype annotation.

The CDR3 covers 16 residues. The ends were cut back, 4 bases at V and 0 bases at J, with 16 bases in the middle. The V gene's germline CDR1 is SQVTM and CDR2 ANQGSEA. The study, taken as a whole, reports: In patients, TRBV5-6, TRBV5-1 and TRBV20-1 belonged to roughly five TRBV segments found more frequently than in controls. Multiple sclerosis patients showed significantly lower normalized Chao1 diversity than controls did. Samples made in the same batch grouped tightly together by F measure.

Each TCR beta cDNA library carried unique molecular identifiers. cDNA molecules numbering some 500,000 came from roughly 1 to 10 million T cells. One entry per CDR3 protein results from TCRdb running MiXCR on the PCR reads. The repertoire holds around 700,000 distinct CDR3 sequences, over 45% seen once, with around 10% in the top ten. This clonotype has just one count. Its target is not known. J is TRBJ1-3 and V is TRBV29-1; D gene ambiguous. The source material was blood. The TCR sequence derives from a girl aged 2-15 years with multiple sclerosis. CDR3 DNA: TGCAGCGTTGCTGTTACCGGATCAAGCTCTGGAAACACCATATATTTT. Amino acid sequence: CSVAVTGSSSGNTIYF.